The 23 T cell receptor beta chains presented below share a single source sample, sequenced in a study of naive CD8 T cells in extremely preterm neonates. Broader study findings: Preterm infants showed shorter CDR3s, fewer N additions and less trimming than older groups.

Samples were taken at extremely preterm deliveries at about 23-27 weeks of gestation. Produced via immunoSEQ multiplex PCR; TCRdb's table is partial and in-frame only. Seen here are about 23,000 clones, about 87% observed once, and the top ten hold about 0.85%. Their antigens remain unidentified. Input material: naive CD8+ T cells from cord blood. All receptors come from a boy who was born preterm.

The rearrangement uses TRBV21-1 and TRBJ1-3; the table's TRBD1 call for D was not verified on the DNA. TRBV21-1 is termed a pseudogene. CDR3 length equals 14 residues. The CDR3, as DNA: TGTGCCAGCAGCAAATACAGCTCTGGAAACACCATATATTTT. Its translation is CASSKYSSGNTIYF.

The chain links TRBV2 to TRBJ2-3; TRBD2 matches 9 bases. The CDR3 is 14 residues long. Losses at the gene ends were 2 bases for V and 4 bases for J; bases not matched to a gene: 1. The germline V gene encodes CDR1 SNHLY and CDR2 FYNNEI. CDR3 region: CASSELAGPDTQYF. The CDR3 DNA sequence: TGTGCCAGCAGTGAACTAGCGGGGCCAGATACGCAGTATTTT. The variable domain in full, completed from reference TRBV2 and TRBJ2-3, reads EPEVTQTPSHQVTQMGQEVILRCVPISNHLYFYWYRQILGQKVEFLVSFYNNEISEKSEIFDDQFSVERPDGSNFTLKIRSTKLEDSAMYFCASSELAGPDTQYFGPGTRLTVL.

The rearrangement uses TRBV25-1 and TRBJ1-1; tentatively, D is TRBD1 (5 bases). The CDR3 is 14 amino acids. Per germline, CDR1 MGHDK and CDR2 SYGVNS. The V gene lost 2 bases and the J gene lost 4 bases, with 11 bases spanning the gap. The CDR3 is CASSEPTGSTEAFF. As DNA, the CDR3 is TGTGCCAGCAGTGAACCCACAGGTAGCACTGAAGCTTTCTTT.

CDR3 sequence (DNA): TGTGCCTGGAGTCAGGGGGCTGGGGCCAACGTCCTGACTTTC. Translated: CAWSQGAGANVLTF. The chain uses TRBV30 and TRBJ2-6, with TRBD1 matching 7 bases. This CDR3 region has 14 residues. Per germline, CDR1 GTSNPN and CDR2 SVGIG (reference sequence). Trimming at V came to 2 bases and at J to 2 bases, leaving 0 bases not matched to a gene.

The J gene is TRBJ1-1, the V gene TRBV27; D is uncertain. V gave up 6 bases and J gave up 4 bases, with 6 bases separating them. The CDR3 runs to 11 residues. The germline V gene has CDR1 MNHEY and CDR2 SMNVEV (reference sequence). CDR3 DNA sequence: TGTGCCAGCAGACGCCTCACTGAAGCTTTCTTT. Protein sequence: CASRRLTEAFF.

This clone was seen only once. The chain carries TRBV6-5 and TRBJ2-3; D unresolved. CDR1 is MNHEY, CDR2 SVGAGI, per germline. V dropped 2 bases and J dropped 0 bases, with 9 bases sitting between them. This CDR3 comprises 15 residues. CDR3 in DNA: TGTGCCAGCAGTTACAGGTCGGCTAGCACAGATACGCAGTATTTT. It encodes CASSYRSASTDTQYF.

This chain joins TRBV27 and TRBJ1-5; weak D call: TRBD1 (6 bases). Trimming left V 3 bases short and J 4 bases short, with 7 bases between. The CDR3 has 13 amino acids. Germline V gives CDR1 MNHEY, CDR2 SMNVEV (reference sequence). CDR3 in amino acids: CASSLGQNQPQHF. The CDR3, as DNA: TGTGCCAGCAGTTTGGGACAAAATCAGCCCCAGCATTTT.

The CDR3 bases are TGCGCCAGCAGCAAGAGGACTAGCGGGGGATCTCGTGAGCAGTTCTTC. Its translation is CASSKRTSGGSREQFF. The chain couples TRBV5-1 to TRBJ2-1; 13 nucleotides agree with TRBD2. The CDR3 spans 16 residues. CDR1 is SGHRS and CDR2 is YFSETQ in the germline V gene. The junction had 10 bases not matched to a gene; V was cut back by 4 bases and J by 9 bases.

On this clone itself: Other DNA sequences within the sample encode an identical CDR3. The rearrangement uses TRBV27 and TRBJ1-1; no clear D gene. Trimming removed 3 bases at V and 1 base at J, with 3 bases between. The CDR3 has 12 residues. The germline CDR1 and CDR2 sequences are MNHEY and SMNVEV (reference sequence). DNA for the CDR3: TGTGCCAGCAGTTTGGGGAACACTGAAGCTTTCTTT. It translates to CASSLGNTEAFF.

This chain joins TRBV4-1 and TRBJ2-3; 12 bases line up with TRBD2. Germline assignment: CDR1 MGHRA and CDR2 YSYEKL. The CDR3 runs 17 residues. Trimming at V came to 0 bases and at J to 4 bases, leaving 5 bases not matched to a gene. The CDR3 sequence: CASSQDSSGGAPDTQYF. The CDR3 DNA is TGCGCCAGCAGCCAAGATTCTAGCGGGGGGGCCCCAGATACGCAGTATTTT.

The chain has TRBV5-1 and TRBJ1-2, with TRBD1 as a possible D gene (5 bases). There are 14 residues in the CDR3. V was clipped by 0 bases and J by 4 bases, with 10 bases between them. Germline V gene lookup returns CDR1 SGHRS and CDR2 YFSETQ. CDR3 nucleotides: TGCGCCAGCAGCTTGGAAGGGGTGGGCTATGGCTACACCTTC. Its translation: CASSLEGVGYGYTF.

The J gene is TRBJ1-3, the V gene TRBV7-9, with D tentatively TRBD1 (6 bases). Germline assignment: CDR1 SEHNR and CDR2 FQNEAQ (reference sequence). The length of the CDR3 is 13 residues. Trimming cost V 5 bases and J 2 bases, with 7 bases left between them. CDR3 DNA: TGTGCCAGCAGCGAGGGGGCTGGAAACACCATATATTTT. This encodes CASSEGAGNTIYF.

This rearrangement joins TRBV28 to TRBJ1-6, with 8 bases matching TRBD1. Per germline, CDR1 MDHEN and CDR2 SYDVKM. J gave up 7 bases and V 3 bases, and 8 bases lay outside the gene matches. The CDR3 consists of 16 residues. The CDR3 reads CASSFPGGWGNSPLHF. The CDR3, as DNA: TGTGCCAGCAGTTTTCCAGGGGGCTGGGGGAATTCACCCCTCCACTTT.

This clone was seen just once. V gene TRBV7-9 combines with J gene TRBJ1-1; 8 bases are a match to TRBD1. CDR1 is SEHNR and CDR2 is FQNEAQ in the germline V gene (reference sequence). V lost 4 bases to trimming and J lost 4 bases; unmatched junction nucleotides: 2. The CDR3 contains 13 residues. The CDR3 nucleotides are TGTGCCAGCAGCTCCGACAGGGGCACTGAAGCTTTCTTT. It is translated as CASSSDRGTEAFF. Looking up the rest from reference TRBV7-9 and TRBJ1-1 gives the full variable domain: DTGVSQNPRHKITKRGQNVTFRCDPISEHNRLYWYRQTLGQGPEFLTYFQNEAQLEKSRLLSDRFSAERPKGSFSTLEIQRTEQGDSAMYLCASSSDRGTEAFFGQGTRLTVV.

Points on this clone: The same CDR3 arises from other DNA sequences in this sample as well. The V gene is TRBV27, the J gene TRBJ2-7, with D tentatively TRBD1 (6 bases). V shed 2 bases and J shed 2 bases, with 7 bases lying between them. Germline V CDR1 and CDR2: MNHEY, SMNVEV (reference sequence). The CDR3 extends over 13 amino acids. The CDR3 reads CASSLGTTYEQYF. CDR3 coding DNA: TGTGCCAGCAGTTTAGGGACAACCTACGAGCAGTACTTC.

The V gene is TRBV10-3, the J gene TRBJ2-4, with 8 bases lining up with TRBD1. Germline assignment: CDR1 ENHRY and CDR2 SYGVKD. This CDR3 has 14 amino acids. J was trimmed by 8 bases and V by 0 bases; bases with no gene match: 3. The CDR3 sequence is CAISESGRGHIQYF. CDR3 bases: TGTGCCATCAGTGAGTCAGGCAGGGGGCACATTCAGTACTTC.

This chain connects TRBV15 to TRBJ1-2; TRBD1 agrees at 8 bases. Germline trimming cut 3 bases from V and 3 bases from J; bases unmatched to any gene: 0. Germline CDR1 and CDR2: LNHNV and YYDKDF (reference sequence). This CDR3 comprises 13 residues. In DNA form, the CDR3 reads TGTGCCACCAGCAGGACAGGGGACTATGGCTACACCTTC. Protein product: CATSRTGDYGYTF.

V gene TRBV29-1 combines with J gene TRBJ2-6, with TRBD1 identical over 8 bases. Trimming cost V 4 bases and J 2 bases; bases outside gene matches: 1. This CDR3 region has 14 residues. The germline V gene encodes CDR1 SQVTM and CDR2 ANQGSEA. The CDR3 DNA is TGCAGCGTTGCAGGGGGCGCTGGGGCCAACGTCCTGACTTTC. This sequence encodes CSVAGGAGANVLTF.

V gene TRBV7-2 combines with J gene TRBJ2-1, with 9 bases lining up with TRBD2. Germline V gene sequence: CDR1 SGHTA, CDR2 FQGNSA. The CDR3 sequence is 14 residues long. J lost 4 bases, V lost 2 bases, and 0 bases had no gene match. CDR3 sequence reads: CASSLLAGYNEQFF. CDR3 bases: TGTGCCAGCAGCTTACTAGCGGGGTACAATGAGCAGTTCTTC.

The chain carries TRBV11-3 and TRBJ2-1, with 8 bases lining up with TRBD2. The CDR3 consists of 16 residues. Germline V gene data show CDR1 as SGHNT and CDR2 as YENEEA. V gave up 5 bases and J gave up 2 bases; unmatched junction bases: 8. CDR3 in amino acids: CASSPTGRGAYNEQFF. DNA of the CDR3: TGTGCCAGCAGCCCAACCGGGCGGGGGGCCTACAATGAGCAGTTCTTC.

The chain carries TRBV10-1 and TRBJ1-3; D perhaps matches TRBD1 (6 bases). V lost 2 bases and J 0 bases, leaving 8 bases between the germline ends. Germline V gene data show CDR1 as WNHNN and CDR2 as SYGVQD (reference sequence). The length of the CDR3 is 15 residues. The CDR3 nucleotides read TGCGCCAGCAGTGAGAGCAGGGGCTCTGGAAACACCATATATTTT. Translation gives CASSESRGSGNTIYF.

V usage is TRBV9 and J usage is TRBJ1-1; 7 bases map to TRBD1. The germline CDR1 and CDR2 sequences are SGDLS and YYNGEE. This CDR3 region has 16 residues. The junction had 8 bases not matched to a gene; V was cut back by 2 bases and J by 1 base. The CDR3 bases are TGTGCCAGCAGCGTTGACAGGGAGCGTAGGAACACTGAAGCTTTCTTT. Amino acid sequence: CASSVDRERRNTEAFF.

This clone has more than one count but fewer than ten. At the DNA level, this CDR3 is encoded by other sequences in the same sample as well. V and J are TRBV27 and TRBJ2-3; TRBD1 matches at 7 bases. There are 14 residues in the CDR3. V shed 2 bases, J shed 1 base, and the junction held 0 bases outside the gene matches. Germline CDR1 reads MNHEY; CDR2 reads SMNVEV (reference sequence). The CDR3 is CASSLGQGTDTQYF. The CDR3 DNA reads TGTGCCAGCAGTTTAGGACAGGGCACAGATACGCAGTATTTT.